This T cell receptor beta chain was recorded in a study of blood T cell repertoires in COVID-19. Study-level information: Acute and convalescent COVID-19 samples came from the United States, Italy and Spain.

Trimming took 0 bases from V and 2 from J, leaving 16 bases between them. CDR1 KGHSH and CDR2 LQKENI come from the germline V gene. The CDR3 consists of 17 residues. The protocol was immunoSEQ multiplex PCR, while the TCRdb copy is restricted to in-frame clones and leaves out a portion. The sample has fewer than 250,000 clones, 85% to 90% seen once; the top ten hold approximately 4.4%. The sample taken for sequencing was peripheral blood. The source of this sequence is a human donor in a cohort sampled during active COVID-19. The chain carries TRBV18 and TRBJ2-5, with D possibly TRBD1 on 5 matching bases. CDR3 region: CASSPPAANRLQETQYF. The CDR3 DNA reads as TGTGCCAGCTCACCACCGGCCGCCAACAGGTTACAAGAGACCCAGTACTTC.